What follows are 20 T cell receptor beta chains derived from one specimen sequenced in a study of cytomegalovirus exposure and HLA in healthy donors. 60 Vbeta and 13 Jbeta primers were used in PCR. Assay: immunoSEQ multiplex PCR; the TCRdb copy retains only in-frame clones and omits some. Among around 150,000 clones, approximately 80% were seen once, and the ten largest hold around 1.4%. Sequenced input: PBMCs. These receptors were taken from a male donor in good health and CMV-seronegative.

CDR3 in amino acids: CASSLGAGGRDEQFF. The CDR3 nucleotides read TGCGCCAGCAGCTTGGGAGCGGGAGGGAGGGATGAGCAGTTCTTC. The chain uses TRBV5-1 and TRBJ2-1; TRBD2 matches at 10 bases. CDR3 length: 15 amino acids. Germline V lookup: CDR1 SGHRS, CDR2 YFSETQ. V was clipped by 0 bases and J by 8 bases; unmatched bases: 5.

The chain links TRBV19 to TRBJ2-1, with D possibly matching TRBD1 (7 bases). The germline V gene has CDR1 LNHDA and CDR2 SQIVND (reference sequence). The V and J ends lost 2 bases and 8 bases respectively, with 16 bases between them. This CDR3 is built from 15 residues. CDR3 amino acids: CASSIFEGGQYEQFF. Written as DNA, the CDR3 is TGTGCCAGTAGTATATTCGAGGGGGGACAGTATGAGCAGTTCTTC.

The genes are TRBV2 and TRBJ2-1; TRBD2 matches at 13 bases. Looked up from germline, CDR1 is SNHLY and CDR2 is FYNNEI. Trimming at V came to 4 bases and at J to 7 bases, leaving 19 bases not matched to a gene. There are 20 residues in the CDR3. The CDR3 region has the DNA TGTGCCAGCAGTGGGGGAGGACTAGCGGGGGCCATGACCAACCCTAATGAGCAGTTCTTC. This encodes CASSGGGLAGAMTNPNEQFF.

This clone was seen a few times. The V gene is TRBV5-4, the J gene TRBJ1-1; 9 positions agree with TRBD1. Germline V gives CDR1 SGHNT, CDR2 YYREEE (reference sequence). This CDR3 has 14 residues. Trimming removed 4 bases from V and 5 bases from J; junction bases left unmatched: 6. CDR3 DNA: TGTGCCAGCAGCCCACAGGACAGGGGTACTGAAGCTTTCTTT. Residues: CASSPQDRGTEAFF. The variable domain in full, completed from reference TRBV5-4 and TRBJ1-1, reads ETGVTQSPTHLIKTRGQQVTLRCSSQSGHNTVSWYQQALGQGPQFIFQYYREEENGRGNFPPRFSGLQFPNYSSELNVNALELDDSALYLCASSPQDRGTEAFFGQGTRLTVV.

This clone occurred a few times. J is TRBJ2-1 and V is TRBV7-8, with 8 bases fitting TRBD2. J lost 6 bases, V lost 2 bases, and 15 bases had no gene match. The CDR3 totals 18 residues. The V gene's germline CDR1 is SGHVS and CDR2 FQNEAQ. The CDR3 here is CASSLRYPLTGGVNEQFF. CDR3 nucleotide sequence: TGTGCCAGCAGCTTACGCTACCCGCTGACGGGAGGGGTCAATGAGCAGTTCTTC.

The chain employs TRBV29-1 and TRBJ2-3; 7 positions match TRBD2. The CDR3 sequence is 15 residues long. From germline, CDR1 is SQVTM and CDR2 ANQGSEA. Germline trimming cut 6 bases from V and 2 bases from J; bases unmatched to any gene: 11. DNA for the CDR3: TGCAGCGTCCCTCTTAGCGGGTCCCACACAGATACGCAGTATTTT. Its translation: CSVPLSGSHTDTQYF.

The genes are TRBV5-1 and TRBJ2-1, with TRBD2 as a possible D gene (6 bases). The CDR3 has 14 residues. The germline V and J ends were trimmed by 4 bases and 6 bases, with 14 bases remaining between them. Germline V gene lookup returns CDR1 SGHRS and CDR2 YFSETQ. DNA of the CDR3: TGCGCCAGCAGCGGTGGGACTGGAGGCAATGAGCAGTTCTTC. Translated: CASSGGTGGNEQFF.

The rearrangement links TRBV6-1 to TRBJ2-1, with 8 nucleotides matching TRBD2. V gave up 3 bases and J gave up 1 base; unmatched junction bases: 5. The CDR3 contains 16 residues. The germline gives CDR1 MNHNS, CDR2 SASEGT. The DNA of the CDR3 is TGTGCCAGCAGTGATCCCGGGGGGGCATCCTACAATGAGCAGTTCTTC. It yields the protein CASSDPGGASYNEQFF.

This chain uses TRBV11-2 with TRBJ2-4; no firm D call. The CDR3 is 14 residues long. The germline gives CDR1 SGHAT, CDR2 FQNNGV. With 5 bases removed from V and 8 bases from J, the gap between germline ends came to 16 bases. The DNA for the CDR3 is TGTGCCAGCAGCCCGGCCGGGTTTGTGGACATTCAGTACTTC. It specifies CASSPAGFVDIQYF.

The CDR3: CASSLGTGAEETQYF. The CDR3 nucleotides read TGTGCCAGCAGCTTAGGGACAGGGGCCGAAGAGACCCAGTACTTC. This chain joins TRBV7-2 and TRBJ2-5; the match to TRBD1 covers 9 bases. Per germline, CDR1 SGHTA and CDR2 FQGNSA. J was trimmed by 3 bases and V by 1 base; bases with no gene match: 3. The CDR3 is 15 amino acids. The full variable domain, its missing parts supplied by reference TRBV7-2 and TRBJ2-5, is GAGVSQSPSNKVTEKGKDVELRCDPISGHTALYWYRQSLGQGLEFLIYFQGNSAPDKSGLPSDRFSAERTGGSVSTLTIQRTQQEDSAVYLCASSLGTGAEETQYFGPGTRLLVL.

The chain joins TRBV27 to TRBJ1-2; perhaps TRBD1 as D (6 bases). Trimming left V 8 bases short and J 8 bases short, with 21 bases between. There are 14 residues in the CDR3. The germline V gene has CDR1 MNHEY and CDR2 SMNVEV (reference sequence). The CDR3 region has the DNA TGTGCCAGCTTTTCGGGGAGGGGGGGAGGCGGCTACACCTTC. This sequence encodes CASFSGRGGGGYTF.

J is TRBJ2-5 and V is TRBV7-3, with TRBD2 matching over 16 bases. Germline assignment: CDR1 SGHTA and CDR2 FQGTGA. The CDR3 runs to 17 residues. After removal of 5 bases from V and 5 bases from J, the junction contained 8 bases not matched to a gene. The CDR3 coding sequence is TGTGCCAGCAGCCCCGGGACTAGCGGGAGGGCCCGGGAGACCCAGTACTTC. It translates to CASSPGTSGRARETQYF. Drawing the rest from reference TRBV7-3 and TRBJ2-5, the complete variable domain is GAGVSQTPSNKVTEKGKYVELRCDPISGHTALYWYRQSLGQGPEFLIYFQGTGAADDSGLPNDRFFAVRPEGSVSTLKIQRTERGDSAVYLCASSPGTSGRARETQYFGPGTRLLVL.

The CDR3 bases are TGTGCCAGTAGTAGGGACCGGGACTACCAAGAGACCCAGTACTTC. Its translation: CASSRDRDYQETQYF. The chain links TRBV19 to TRBJ2-5, with D possibly matching TRBD2 (6 bases). Trimming removed 4 bases at V and 0 bases at J, with 12 bases between. Germline CDR1 reads LNHDA; CDR2 reads SQIVND (reference sequence). This CDR3 has 15 amino acids.

On this clone: Other DNA variants within this sample encode the same CDR3. The chain joins TRBV5-1 to TRBJ2-1; D remains unclear. The CDR3 sequence is 11 residues long. Trimming shortened V by 0 bases and J by 7 bases, and 2 bases separated the two germline ends. Germline V gene sequence: CDR1 SGHRS, CDR2 YFSETQ. The CDR3 here is CASSLANEQFF. The CDR3 nucleotides are TGCGCCAGCAGCTTGGCGAATGAGCAGTTCTTC.

This clone is categorized as medium-sized (0.01 to 0.1%). This rearrangement joins TRBV6-6 to TRBJ1-1; D gene unclear. Trimming took 7 bases from V and 4 from J, leaving 13 bases between them. The length of the CDR3 is 13 residues. Per germline, CDR1 MNHNY and CDR2 SVGAGI (reference sequence). CDR3 protein: CASTRTESTEAFF. CDR3 nucleotides: TGTGCCAGCACCCGAACAGAGTCCACTGAAGCTTTCTTT.

The table lists this clone with a few counts. The chain is built from TRBV7-2 and TRBJ2-7; 9 bases line up with TRBD2. Germline V gene data show CDR1 as SGHTA and CDR2 as FQGNSA. The junction had 7 bases not matched to a gene; V was cut back by 4 bases and J by 6 bases. This CDR3 spans 14 amino acids. CDR3 sequence (DNA): TGTGCCAGCAGCTCGGGACTAGCCTCGGGCGAGCAGTACTTC. Encoded protein: CASSSGLASGEQYF. Full variable domain (missing parts from reference TRBV7-2 and TRBJ2-7): GAGVSQSPSNKVTEKGKDVELRCDPISGHTALYWYRQSLGQGLEFLIYFQGNSAPDKSGLPSDRFSAERTGGSVSTLTIQRTQQEDSAVYLCASSSGLASGEQYFGPGTRLTVT.

The V call is TRBV29-1, the J call TRBJ2-7; TRBD2 agrees at 8 bases. CDR1 and CDR2 from the germline V gene are SQVTM and ANQGSEA. Trimming removed 4 bases from V and 2 bases from J; junction bases left unmatched: 7. The CDR3 extends over 14 amino acids. The CDR3 DNA reads as TGCAGCGTTGTGAGTCGGGAGGGAGCCTACGAGCAGTACTTC. Protein product: CSVVSREGAYEQYF.

J is TRBJ2-3 and V is TRBV5-1, with a possible D match to TRBD2 (5 bases). Trimming pared 0 bases from V and 6 bases from J, leaving 8 bases between. The germline gives CDR1 SGHRS, CDR2 YFSETQ. CDR3 size: 13 residues. For the CDR3, the DNA is TGCGCCAGCAGCTTGGTTCCGGGGGATACGCAGTATTTT. Translating gives CASSLVPGDTQYF. The full variable domain, with the rest looked up from reference TRBV5-1 and TRBJ2-3, is KAGVTQTPRYLIKTRGQQVTLSCSPISGHRSVSWYQQTPGQGLQFLFEYFSETQRNKGNFPGRFSGRQFSNSRSEMNVSTLELGDSALYLCASSLVPGDTQYFGPGTRLTVL.

The J gene is TRBJ2-3, the V gene TRBV5-1; 8 bases agree with TRBD2. Unmatched junction bases numbered 6, after V lost 0 bases and J lost 0 bases. The germline CDR1 and CDR2 sequences are SGHRS and YFSETQ. This CDR3 is built from 17 residues. CDR3 residues: CASSLERAGASTDTQYF. The CDR3 region has the DNA TGCGCCAGCAGCTTGGAGAGAGCGGGGGCAAGCACAGATACGCAGTATTTT.

This clone was counted between two and nine times. The gene calls are TRBV11-3 and TRBJ2-1; 9 positions agree with TRBD1. This CDR3 has 16 residues. The germline gives CDR1 SGHNT, CDR2 YENEEA. Trimming removed 0 bases from V and 6 bases from J; junction bases left unmatched: 6. CDR3 in amino acids: CASSLEGQGFGNEQFF. CDR3 nucleotide sequence: TGTGCCAGCAGCTTAGAGGGACAGGGATTTGGCAATGAGCAGTTCTTC.